The entry that follows covers one T cell receptor beta chain sequence. The antigen is not known. Each PCR replicate from the sorted subsets contained about 200 ng DNA, which is 25,000 to 30,000 T cell genomes. Here immunoSEQ multiplex PCR was the method, and the copy in TCRdb shows in-frame clones only, minus some. Of more than 2 million clones in the sample, around 95% were seen once. This specimen belongs to a study of shared clonotypes between healthy human individuals. Across the study: Per donor, CD8 memory used one plate, CD8 naive used two, CD4 memory used three and CD4 naive used three. Whole-study results and caveats: The study found lower generation probabilities in non-shared clonotypes than in those shared by all four donors.

Naive CD8 isolation took CD45RO-negative cells positively selected for CCR7 and excluded terminally differentiated effector memory CD45RA+ cells. The CDR3 is 13 amino acids. CDR1 and CDR2 from the germline V gene are MNHEY and SMNVEV (reference sequence). The V end lost 6 bases, the J end lost 2 bases, and 11 bases lay between the germline ends. This chain connects TRBV27 to TRBJ2-7; no clear D. This sequence originates from a man younger than 35 in good health. Some clones in this sample may be carry-over from other donors' samples. The specimen sequenced was naive CD8+ T cells from PBMCs. The CDR3 loop is CASSPRLTYEQYF. The CDR3 coding sequence is TGTGCCAGCAGCCCACGGTTAACCTACGAGCAGTACTTC.